The clone carrying this TCR beta chain has ten or more counts. This CDR3 has 14 residues. Germline V gives CDR1 SGHTA, CDR2 FQGNSA. V was pared by 5 bases and J by 3 bases, with 12 bases between. These data come from a study of T cells after yellow fever vaccination. One entry per CDR3 protein results from TCRdb running MiXCR on the 5' RACE reads. The sample records around 590,000 distinct CDR3 sequences, around an eighth being singletons. The material sequenced was PBMCs, taken on the day of the yellow fever booster vaccination. This chain joins TRBV7-2 and TRBJ2-3; a possible D gene is TRBD2 (5 bases). This clonotype originated in a man aged 30 to 45 who received the YFV17D yellow fever vaccine. In DNA form, the CDR3 reads TGTGCCAGCAGCCTTGACGGGAAGACAGATACGCAGTATTTT. It specifies CASSLDGKTDTQYF.